This TCR beta chain was documented in a study of T-cell memory formation after mild COVID-19. Looking at the study overall: TCR clusters were mostly confined to one donor each.

The study, taken as a whole, reports: Certain responding clones were present in pre-infection memory, suggesting participation of cross-reactive memory. Among CD4+ contracting clones, most were CM and EM, and CD8+ ones EMRA. Day 15 to 85 contracting clones showed balanced CD4/CD8; day 15 to 37 expanders favored CD4+.

TCRdb re-called the 5' RACE reads with MiXCR, one entry per CDR3 protein. The data hold roughly 610,000 distinct CDR3 sequences, with around a sixth observed a single time. The CDR3 sequence is 13 residues long. The germline gives CDR1 MNHNS, CDR2 SASEGT. V lost 3 bases and J 0 bases, leaving 5 bases between the germline ends. This clonotype was picked up a small number of times. Its matching antigen is unknown. This receptor was taken from an adult woman who had mild COVID-19 (a few samples of this study predate the infection). Cell type and time point are not known. The rearrangement joins TRBV6-1 to TRBJ1-1; D gene ambiguous. What was sequenced was PBMCs or a T cell subset sorted from them (not recorded which). The CDR3 spells CASSETMNTEAFF. CDR3 sequence (DNA): TGTGCCAGCAGTGAGACTATGAACACTGAAGCTTTCTTT.